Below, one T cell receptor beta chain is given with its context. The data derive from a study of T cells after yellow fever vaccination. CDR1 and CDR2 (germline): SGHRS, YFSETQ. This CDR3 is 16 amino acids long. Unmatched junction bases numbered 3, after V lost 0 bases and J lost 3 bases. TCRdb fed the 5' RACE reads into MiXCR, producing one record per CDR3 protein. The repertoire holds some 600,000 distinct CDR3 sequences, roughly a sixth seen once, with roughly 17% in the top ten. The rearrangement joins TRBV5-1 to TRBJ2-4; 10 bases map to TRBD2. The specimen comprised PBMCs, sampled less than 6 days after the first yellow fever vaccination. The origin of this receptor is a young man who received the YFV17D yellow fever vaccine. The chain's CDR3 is CASSLEGLAFKNIQYF. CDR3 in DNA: TGCGCCAGCAGCTTGGAGGGACTAGCGTTCAAAAACATTCAGTACTTC.